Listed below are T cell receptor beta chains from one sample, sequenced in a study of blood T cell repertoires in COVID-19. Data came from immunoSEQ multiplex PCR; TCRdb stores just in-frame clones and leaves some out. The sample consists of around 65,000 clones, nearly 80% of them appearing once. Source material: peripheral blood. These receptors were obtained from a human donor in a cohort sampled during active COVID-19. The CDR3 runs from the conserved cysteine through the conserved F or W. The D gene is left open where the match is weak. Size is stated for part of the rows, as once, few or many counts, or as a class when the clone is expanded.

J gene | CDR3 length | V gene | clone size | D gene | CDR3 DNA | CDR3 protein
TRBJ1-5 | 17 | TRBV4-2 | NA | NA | TGTGCCAGCAGCCAAGATGAGGGCAGGAGAGGGTCTCAGCCCCAGCATTTT | CASSQDEGRRGSQPQHF
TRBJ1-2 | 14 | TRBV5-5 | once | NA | TGTGCCAGCAGCCCCCAGGGGACTAACTATGGCTACACCTTC | CASSPQGTNYGYTF
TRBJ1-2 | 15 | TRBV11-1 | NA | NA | TGTGCCAGCAGCTCCGCAGGGGCTGGTATCTATGGCTACACCTTC | CASSSAGAGIYGYTF
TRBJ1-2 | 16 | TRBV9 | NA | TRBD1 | TGTGCCAGCAGCGTAGCTTTGGGACAGGGGTTAAATGGCTACACCTTC | CASSVALGQGLNGYTF
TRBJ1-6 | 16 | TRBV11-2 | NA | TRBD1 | TGTGCCAGCAGCTCCAGGCCGACAGGGTATAATTCACCCCTCCACTTT | CASSSRPTGYNSPLHF
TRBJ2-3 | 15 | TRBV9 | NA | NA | TGTGCCAGCAGCACGGATAGGGGGGGTTCAGATACGCAGTATTTT | CASSTDRGGSDTQYF
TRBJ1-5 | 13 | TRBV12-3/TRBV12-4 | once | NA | TGTGCCAGCAGTCCGGAGCGTATTCAGCCCCAGCATTTT | CASSPERIQPQHF
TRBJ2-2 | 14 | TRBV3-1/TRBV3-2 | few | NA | TGTGCCAGCAGTCTAAACCAGGGATTGGGGGAGCTGTTTTTT | CASSLNQGLGELFF
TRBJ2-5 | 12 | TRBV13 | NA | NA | TGTGCCAGCAGCTTTGACTCAGCGACCCAGTACTTC | CASSFDSATQYF
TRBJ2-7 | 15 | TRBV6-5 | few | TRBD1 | TGTGCCAGCAGTTACTCGAGGACAGGGGGCCACGAGCAGTACTTC | CASSYSRTGGHEQYF
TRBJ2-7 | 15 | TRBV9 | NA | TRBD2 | TGTGCCAGCAGCGTAGGAGACGGGAGGCTCTACGAGCAGTACTTC | CASSVGDGRLYEQYF
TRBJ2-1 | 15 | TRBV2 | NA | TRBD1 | TGTGCCAGCAGCTTGGACAGGGGATCCTACAATGAGCAGTTCTTC | CASSLDRGSYNEQFF
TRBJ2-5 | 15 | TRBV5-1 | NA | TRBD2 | TGCGCCAGCAGCTTTACGGGGGGGTACCAAGAGACCCAGTACTTC | CASSFTGGYQETQYF
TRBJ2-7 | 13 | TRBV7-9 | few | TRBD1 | TGTGCCAGCAGCAGAGGGGGCAGCGACGAGCAGTACTTC | CASSRGGSDEQYF
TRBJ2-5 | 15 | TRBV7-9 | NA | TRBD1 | TGTGCCAGCGAGGCAGGGGGCGACGCGGTAGAGACCCAGTACTTC | CASEAGGDAVETQYF
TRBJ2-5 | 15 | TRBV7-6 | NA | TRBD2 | TGTGCCAGCAGTCGCAGCGGGGGTGACCAAGAGACCCAGTACTTC | CASSRSGGDQETQYF
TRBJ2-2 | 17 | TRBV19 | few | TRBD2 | TGTGCCAGTAGTACGACACTACTAGCGGGGCGGGTGGAGGAGCTGTTTTTT | CASSTTLLAGRVEELFF
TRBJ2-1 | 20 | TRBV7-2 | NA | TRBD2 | TGTGCCAGCAGCTTAGCGCCCGCAATCGCTAGCGGGATATTCTACAATGAGCAGTTCTTC | CASSLAPAIASGIFYNEQFF
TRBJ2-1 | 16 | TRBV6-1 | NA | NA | TGTGCCAGCAGTGCCCGCCCACCAGGGACCTACAATGAGCAGTTCTTC | CASSARPPGTYNEQFF
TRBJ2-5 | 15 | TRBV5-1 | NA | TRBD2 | TGCGCCAGCAGCTTTAGCGGGAGGGCGAGGGAGACCCAGTACTTC | CASSFSGRARETQYF
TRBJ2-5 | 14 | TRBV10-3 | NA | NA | TGTGCCATCAGTGAGTCGAGAGGAAGGGAGACCCAGTACTTC | CAISESRGRETQYF
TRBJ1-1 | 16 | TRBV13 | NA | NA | TGTGCCAGCAGCTTAGGGGAGGGGCTGTCCCTCACTGAAGCTTTCTTT | CASSLGEGLSLTEAFF
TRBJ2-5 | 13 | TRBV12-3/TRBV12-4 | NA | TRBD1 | TGTGCCAGCCTTATCACAGGGGAAGAGACCCAGTACTTC | CASLITGEETQYF
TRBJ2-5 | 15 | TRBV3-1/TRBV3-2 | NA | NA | TGTGCCAGCAGCTTAAGACGGGGGGCCGGTGAGACCCAGTACTTC | CASSLRRGAGETQYF
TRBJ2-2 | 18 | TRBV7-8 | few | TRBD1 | TGTGCCAGCAGCCCCTCCGGGACAGGGTGGTGGGAAACCGGGGAGCTGTTTTTT | CASSPSGTGWWETGELFF
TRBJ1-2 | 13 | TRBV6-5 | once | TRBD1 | TGTGCCAGCACCGTGGACAGGGAGGATGGCTACACCTTC | CASTVDREDGYTF
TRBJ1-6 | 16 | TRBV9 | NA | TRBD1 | TGTGCCAGCAGCGTAGGGGAGACAGGGCTGAATTCACCCCTCCACTTT | CASSVGETGLNSPLHF
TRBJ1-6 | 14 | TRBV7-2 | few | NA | TGTGCCAGCAGCGAATACAGGGTTGACTCACCCCTCCACTTT | CASSEYRVDSPLHF
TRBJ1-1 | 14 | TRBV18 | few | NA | TGTGCCAGCTCATCATACAGGGAGAACACTGAAGCTTTCTTT | CASSSYRENTEAFF
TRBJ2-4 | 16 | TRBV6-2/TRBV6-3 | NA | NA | TGTGCCACCAGCCCTTCTATGTTACTAGCCAAAAACATTCAGTACTTC | CATSPSMLLAKNIQYF
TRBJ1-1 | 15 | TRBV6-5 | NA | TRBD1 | TGTGCCAGCAGTTACCACAGGGGGCCGAACACTGAAGCTTTCTTT | CASSYHRGPNTEAFF
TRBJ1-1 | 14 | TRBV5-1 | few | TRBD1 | TGCGCCAGCAGAGGAGGGACAGGGAGCACTGAAGCTTTCTTT | CASRGGTGSTEAFF
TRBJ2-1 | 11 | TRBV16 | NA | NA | TGTGCCAGCAGCCCGAGCAATGAGCAGTTCTTC | CASSPSNEQFF
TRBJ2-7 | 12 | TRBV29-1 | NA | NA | TGCAGCGTTGCCGGGATATCCTACGAGCAGTACTTC | CSVAGISYEQYF
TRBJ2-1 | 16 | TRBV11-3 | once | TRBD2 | TGTGCCAGCAGCTCCTCTAGCGGGAGCTCCTACAATGAGCAGTTCTTC | CASSSSSGSSYNEQFF
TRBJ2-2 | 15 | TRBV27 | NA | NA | TGTGCCAGCAGTTCGGGGACATTGAACACCGGGGAGCTGTTTTTT | CASSSGTLNTGELFF
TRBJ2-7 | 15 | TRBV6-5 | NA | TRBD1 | TGTGCCAGCCGTAATGCCGGGACAGCTTTTTACGAGCAGTACTTC | CASRNAGTAFYEQYF
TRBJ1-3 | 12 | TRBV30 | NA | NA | TGTGCCTGGGGCAAATCTGGAAACACCATATATTTT | CAWGKSGNTIYF
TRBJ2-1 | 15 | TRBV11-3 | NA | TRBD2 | TGTGCCAGCAGCCAGACTAGCGGGAGTTTCGGTGAGCAGTTCTTC | CASSQTSGSFGEQFF
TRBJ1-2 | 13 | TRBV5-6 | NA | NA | TGTGCCAGCTCACGGGGGGCGAACTATGGCTACACCTTC | CASSRGANYGYTF
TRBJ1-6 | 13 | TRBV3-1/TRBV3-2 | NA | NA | TGTGCCAGCAGCCGAGACGGTTCTTCACCCCTCCACTTT | CASSRDGSSPLHF
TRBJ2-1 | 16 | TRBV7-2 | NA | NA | TGTGCCAGCAGCTTCGGTCCGGGAGAAGGACGGGTAGAGCAGTTCTTC | CASSFGPGEGRVEQFF
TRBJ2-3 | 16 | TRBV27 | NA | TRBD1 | TGTGCCAGCAGTTTATCGGGACAGGGGGCAGGAGATACGCAGTATTTT | CASSLSGQGAGDTQYF
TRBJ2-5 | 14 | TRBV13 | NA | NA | TGTGCCAGCAGCCCCCAGGAGGGGAGGGAGACCCAGTACTTC | CASSPQEGRETQYF
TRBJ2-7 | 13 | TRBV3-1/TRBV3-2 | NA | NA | TGTGCCAGCAGCCAGACAGGTCCGGGCGAGCAGTACTTC | CASSQTGPGEQYF